This T cell receptor beta chain was recovered during a study of CD8 T cells in Susac syndrome. The study sequenced TCR beta in blood CD8+ and CD4+ T cells. Negative isolation yielded the CD8+ and CD4+ T cells, while FACS enriched the TEMRA cells. With random hexamers, 0.5 to 1 ug RNA was reverse transcribed. Across 54 Vbeta and 13 Jbeta, immunoSEQ multiplex PCR amplified TCR beta CDR3. TCRdb re-called the immunoSEQ multiplex PCR reads with MiXCR, one entry per CDR3 protein. The sample lists about 430,000 distinct CDR3 sequences; around 83% were seen once. The CDR3 totals 15 residues. Looked up from germline, CDR1 is MDHEN and CDR2 is SYDVKM. Trimming removed 5 bases from V and 4 bases from J; junction bases left unmatched: 9.

The chain has TRBV28 and TRBJ2-7; 9 bases are a match to TRBD1. The sequenced material came from CD8+ T cells from PBMCs. The receptor was derived from a human donor with multiple sclerosis. This CDR3 reads CASSLTGQGRYEQYF. The DNA for the CDR3 is TGTGCCAGCAGTCTGACGGGACAGGGAAGGTACGAGCAGTACTTC.